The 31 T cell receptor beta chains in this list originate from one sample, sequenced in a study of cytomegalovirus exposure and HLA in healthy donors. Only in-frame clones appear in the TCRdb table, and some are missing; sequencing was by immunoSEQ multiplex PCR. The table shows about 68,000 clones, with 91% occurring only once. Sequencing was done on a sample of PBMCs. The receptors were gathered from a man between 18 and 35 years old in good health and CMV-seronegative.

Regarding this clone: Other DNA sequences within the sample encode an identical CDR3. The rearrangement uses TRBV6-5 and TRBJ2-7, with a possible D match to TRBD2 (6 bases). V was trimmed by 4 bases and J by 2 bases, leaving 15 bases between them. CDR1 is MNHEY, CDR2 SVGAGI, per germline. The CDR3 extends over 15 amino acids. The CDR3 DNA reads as TGTGCCAGCAGTTCGGGGCCGGGAGAAACCTACGAGCAGTACTTC. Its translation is CASSSGPGETYEQYF.

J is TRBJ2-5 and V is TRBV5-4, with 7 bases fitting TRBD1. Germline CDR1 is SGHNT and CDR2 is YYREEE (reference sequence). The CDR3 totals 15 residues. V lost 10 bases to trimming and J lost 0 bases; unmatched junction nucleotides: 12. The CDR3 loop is CAYRSGQANQETQYF. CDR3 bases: TGTGCCTACCGATCCGGACAGGCCAACCAAGAGACCCAGTACTTC.

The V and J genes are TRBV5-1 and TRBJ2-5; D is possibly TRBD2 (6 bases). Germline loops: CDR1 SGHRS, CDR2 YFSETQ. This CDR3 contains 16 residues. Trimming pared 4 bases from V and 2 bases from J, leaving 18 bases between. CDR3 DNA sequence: TGCGCCAGCAGCCCGCAACCGGGACTTAGACAAGAGACCCAGTACTTC. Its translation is CASSPQPGLRQETQYF.

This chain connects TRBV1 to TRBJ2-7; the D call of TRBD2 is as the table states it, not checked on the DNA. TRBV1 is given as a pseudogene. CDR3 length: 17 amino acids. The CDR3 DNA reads TGCACCAGCAGCCAAGGGGGTCGTAGCGGGAGGGCCTACGAGCAGTACTTC. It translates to CTSSQGGRSGRAYEQYF.

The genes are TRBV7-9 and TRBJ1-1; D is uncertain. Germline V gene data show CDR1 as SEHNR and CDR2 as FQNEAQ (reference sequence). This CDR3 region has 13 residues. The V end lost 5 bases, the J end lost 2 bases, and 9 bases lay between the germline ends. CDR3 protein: CASSLQINTEAFF. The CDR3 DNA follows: TGTGCCAGCAGCCTTCAGATAAACACTGAAGCTTTCTTT.

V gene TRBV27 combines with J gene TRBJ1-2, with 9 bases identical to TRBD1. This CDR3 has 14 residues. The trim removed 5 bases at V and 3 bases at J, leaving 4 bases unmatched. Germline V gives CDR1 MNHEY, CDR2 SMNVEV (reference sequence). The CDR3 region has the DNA TGTGCCAGCAGTCCACAGGGGGCGGACTATGGCTACACCTTC. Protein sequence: CASSPQGADYGYTF.

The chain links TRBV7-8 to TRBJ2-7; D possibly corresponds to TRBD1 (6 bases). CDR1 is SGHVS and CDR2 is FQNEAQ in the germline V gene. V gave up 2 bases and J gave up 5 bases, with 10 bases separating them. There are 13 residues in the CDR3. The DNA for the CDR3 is TGTGCCAGCAGCTTACACAGGGCGAACGAGCAGTACTTC. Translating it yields CASSLHRANEQYF. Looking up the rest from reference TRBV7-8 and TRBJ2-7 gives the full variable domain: GAGVSQSPRYKVAKRGQDVALRCDPISGHVSLFWYQQALGQGPEFLTYFQNEAQLDKSGLPSDRFFAERPEGSVSTLKIQRTQQEDSAVYLCASSLHRANEQYFGPGTRLTVT.

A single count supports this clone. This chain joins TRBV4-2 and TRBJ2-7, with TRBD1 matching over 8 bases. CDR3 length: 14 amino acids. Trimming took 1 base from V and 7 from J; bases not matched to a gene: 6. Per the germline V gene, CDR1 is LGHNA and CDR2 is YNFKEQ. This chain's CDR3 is CASSQVDRAEEQYF. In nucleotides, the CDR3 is TGTGCCAGCAGCCAAGTGGACAGGGCGGAAGAGCAGTACTTC.

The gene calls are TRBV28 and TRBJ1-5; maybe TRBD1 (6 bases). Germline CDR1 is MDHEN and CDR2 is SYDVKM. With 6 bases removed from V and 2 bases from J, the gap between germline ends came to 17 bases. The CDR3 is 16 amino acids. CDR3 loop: CASRSGVGAGNQPQHF. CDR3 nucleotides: TGTGCCAGCAGATCAGGGGTAGGTGCGGGCAATCAGCCCCAGCATTTT.

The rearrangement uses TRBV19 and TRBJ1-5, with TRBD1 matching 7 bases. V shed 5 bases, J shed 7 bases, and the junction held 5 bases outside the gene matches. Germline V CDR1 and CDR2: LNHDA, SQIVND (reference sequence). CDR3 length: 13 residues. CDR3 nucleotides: TGTGCCAGTAGTGAGACAGGGACACAGCCCCAGCATTTT. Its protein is CASSETGTQPQHF.

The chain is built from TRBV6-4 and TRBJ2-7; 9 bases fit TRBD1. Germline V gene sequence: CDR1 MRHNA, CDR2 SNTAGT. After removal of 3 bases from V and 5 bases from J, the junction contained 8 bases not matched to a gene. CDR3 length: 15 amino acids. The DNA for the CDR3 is TGTGCCAGCAGTGAGTGGACAGGGGATCCCCACGAGCAGTACTTC. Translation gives CASSEWTGDPHEQYF.

The CDR3 reads CSTGGGHGFF. In DNA form, the CDR3 reads TGCAGCACCGGCGGGGGCCACGGGTTCTTC. This chain joins TRBV29-1 and TRBJ2-1; tentatively, D is TRBD2 (7 bases). The length of the CDR3 is 10 residues. Germline V gives CDR1 SQVTM, CDR2 ANQGSEA. The germline V and J ends were trimmed by 8 bases and 15 bases, with 17 bases remaining between them.

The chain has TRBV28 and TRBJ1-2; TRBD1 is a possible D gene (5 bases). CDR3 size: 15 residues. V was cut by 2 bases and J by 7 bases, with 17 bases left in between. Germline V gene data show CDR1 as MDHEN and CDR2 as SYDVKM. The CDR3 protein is CASSLRPPGGIGYTF. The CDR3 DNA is TGTGCCAGCAGTTTAAGGCCCCCGGGGGGAATTGGCTACACCTTC.

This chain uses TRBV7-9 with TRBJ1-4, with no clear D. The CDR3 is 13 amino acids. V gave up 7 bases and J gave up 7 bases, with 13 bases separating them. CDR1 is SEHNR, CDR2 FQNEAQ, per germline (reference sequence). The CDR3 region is CASNLMSGEKLFF. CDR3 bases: TGTGCCAGCAATCTGATGTCGGGTGAAAAACTGTTTTTT.

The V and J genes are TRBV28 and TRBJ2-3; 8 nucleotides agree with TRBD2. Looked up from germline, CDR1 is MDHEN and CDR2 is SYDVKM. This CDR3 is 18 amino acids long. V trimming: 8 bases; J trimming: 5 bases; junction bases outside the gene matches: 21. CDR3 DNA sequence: TGTGCCAGCGCCTCCCCATCCAGCGGGAGAGGGAGGAAAGATACGCAGTATTTT. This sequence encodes CASASPSSGRGRKDTQYF.

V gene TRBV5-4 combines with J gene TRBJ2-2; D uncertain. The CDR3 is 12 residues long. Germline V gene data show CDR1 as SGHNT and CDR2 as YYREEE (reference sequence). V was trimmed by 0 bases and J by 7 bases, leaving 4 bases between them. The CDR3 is CASSLAFGELFF. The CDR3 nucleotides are TGTGCCAGCAGCTTGGCCTTCGGGGAGCTGTTTTTT.

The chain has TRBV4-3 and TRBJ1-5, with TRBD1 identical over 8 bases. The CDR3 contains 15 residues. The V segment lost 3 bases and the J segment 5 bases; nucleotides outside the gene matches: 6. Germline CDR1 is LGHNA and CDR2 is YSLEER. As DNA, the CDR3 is TGCGCCAGCAGCCACCACGGACAGGGAGATCAGCCCCAGCATTTT. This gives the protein CASSHHGQGDQPQHF.

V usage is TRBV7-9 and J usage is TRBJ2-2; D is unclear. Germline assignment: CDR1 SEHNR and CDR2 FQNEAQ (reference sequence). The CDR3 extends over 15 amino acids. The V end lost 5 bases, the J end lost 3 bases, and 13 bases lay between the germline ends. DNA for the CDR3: TGTGCCAGCAGCCTAAACCTGGGCTACACCGGGGAGCTGTTTTTT. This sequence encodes CASSLNLGYTGELFF.

The CDR3 bases are TGCGCCAGCAGCTTGGAGGGACTTCCTCATATCCCCCAGCATTTT. Translating gives CASSLEGLPHIPQHF. The rearrangement uses TRBV5-1 and TRBJ1-5; TRBD1 might be the D (5 bases). The CDR3 covers 15 residues. Germline V CDR1 and CDR2: SGHRS, YFSETQ. V shed 0 bases and J shed 10 bases, with 17 bases lying between them.

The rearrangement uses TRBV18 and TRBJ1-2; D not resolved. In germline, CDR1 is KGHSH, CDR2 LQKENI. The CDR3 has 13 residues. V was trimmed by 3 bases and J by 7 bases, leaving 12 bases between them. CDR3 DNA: TGTGCCAGCTCACCGCAAGAGGGTGGTGGCTACACCTTC. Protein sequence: CASSPQEGGGYTF.

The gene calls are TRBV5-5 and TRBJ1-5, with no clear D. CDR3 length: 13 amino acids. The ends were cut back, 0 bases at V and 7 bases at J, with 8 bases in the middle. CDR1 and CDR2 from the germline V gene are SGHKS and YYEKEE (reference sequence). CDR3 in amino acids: CASSLAGYQPQHF. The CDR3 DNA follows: TGTGCCAGCAGCTTGGCGGGTTACCAGCCCCAGCATTTT.

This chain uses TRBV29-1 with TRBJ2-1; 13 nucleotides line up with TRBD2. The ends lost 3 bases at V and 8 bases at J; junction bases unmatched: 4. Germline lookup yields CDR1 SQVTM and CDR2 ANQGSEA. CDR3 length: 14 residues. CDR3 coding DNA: TGCAGCGTTGATGGACTAGCGGGAGTGGATGAGCAGTTCTTC. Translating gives CSVDGLAGVDEQFF.

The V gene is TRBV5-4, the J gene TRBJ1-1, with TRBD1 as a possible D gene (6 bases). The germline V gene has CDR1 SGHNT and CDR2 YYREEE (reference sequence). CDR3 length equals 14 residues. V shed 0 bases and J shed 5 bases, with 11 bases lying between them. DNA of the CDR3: TGTGCCAGCAGCTTGGAAGGGGACATGACTGAAGCTTTCTTT. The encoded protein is CASSLEGDMTEAFF.

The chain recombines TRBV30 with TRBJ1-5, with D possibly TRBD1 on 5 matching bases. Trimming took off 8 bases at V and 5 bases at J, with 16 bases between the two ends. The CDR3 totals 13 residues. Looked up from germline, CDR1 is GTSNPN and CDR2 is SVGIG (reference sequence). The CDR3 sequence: CAAGQDNYQPQHF. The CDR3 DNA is TGTGCCGCTGGCCAGGACAATTATCAGCCCCAGCATTTT.

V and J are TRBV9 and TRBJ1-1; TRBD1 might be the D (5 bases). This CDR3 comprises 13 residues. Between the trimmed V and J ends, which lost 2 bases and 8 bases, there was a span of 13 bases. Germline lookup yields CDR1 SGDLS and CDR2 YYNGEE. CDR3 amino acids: CASSVSLGREAFF. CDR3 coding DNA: TGTGCCAGCAGCGTCTCATTGGGGCGAGAAGCTTTCTTT. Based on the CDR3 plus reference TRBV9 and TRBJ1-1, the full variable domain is DSGVTQTPKHLITATGQRVTLRCSPRSGDLSVYWYQQSLDQGLQFLIQYYNGEERAKGNILERFSAQQFPDLHSELNLSSLELGDSALYFCASSVSLGREAFFGQGTRLTVV.

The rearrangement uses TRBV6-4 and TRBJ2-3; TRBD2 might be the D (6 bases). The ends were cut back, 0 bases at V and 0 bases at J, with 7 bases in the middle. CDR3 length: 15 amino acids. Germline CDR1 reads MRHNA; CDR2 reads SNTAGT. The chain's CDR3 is CASSDSGGSTDTQYF. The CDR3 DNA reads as TGTGCCAGCAGTGACTCGGGGGGAAGCACAGATACGCAGTATTTT.

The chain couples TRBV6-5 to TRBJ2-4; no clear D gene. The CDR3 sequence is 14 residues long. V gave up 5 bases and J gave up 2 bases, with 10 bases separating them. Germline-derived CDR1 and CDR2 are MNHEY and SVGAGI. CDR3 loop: CASSEARTKNIQYF. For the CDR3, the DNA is TGTGCCAGCAGTGAGGCGCGGACCAAAAACATTCAGTACTTC.

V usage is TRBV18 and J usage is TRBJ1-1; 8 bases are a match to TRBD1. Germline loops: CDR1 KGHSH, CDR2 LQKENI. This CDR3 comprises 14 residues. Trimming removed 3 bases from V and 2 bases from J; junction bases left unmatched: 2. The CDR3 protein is CASSPTGDNTEAFF. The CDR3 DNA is TGTGCCAGCTCACCGACAGGGGATAACACTGAAGCTTTCTTT.

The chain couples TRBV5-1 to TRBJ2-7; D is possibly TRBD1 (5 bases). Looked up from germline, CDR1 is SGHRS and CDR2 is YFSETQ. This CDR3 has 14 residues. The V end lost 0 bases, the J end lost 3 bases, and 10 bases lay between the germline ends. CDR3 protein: CASSLGQQFYEQYF. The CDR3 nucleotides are TGCGCCAGCAGCTTGGGACAGCAATTCTACGAGCAGTACTTC.

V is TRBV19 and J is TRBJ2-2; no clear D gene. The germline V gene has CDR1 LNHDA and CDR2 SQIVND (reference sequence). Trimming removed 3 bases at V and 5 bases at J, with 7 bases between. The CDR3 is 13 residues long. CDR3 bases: TGTGCCAGTAGTATGAGAACTACCGGGGAGCTGTTTTTT. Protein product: CASSMRTTGELFF.

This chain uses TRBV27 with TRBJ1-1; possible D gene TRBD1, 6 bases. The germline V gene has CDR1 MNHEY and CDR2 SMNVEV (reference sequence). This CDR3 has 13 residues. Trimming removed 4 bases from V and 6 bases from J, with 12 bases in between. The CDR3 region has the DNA TGTGCCAGCAGTTCACAGGGAACCCCTGAAGCTTTCTTT. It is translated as CASSSQGTPEAFF.